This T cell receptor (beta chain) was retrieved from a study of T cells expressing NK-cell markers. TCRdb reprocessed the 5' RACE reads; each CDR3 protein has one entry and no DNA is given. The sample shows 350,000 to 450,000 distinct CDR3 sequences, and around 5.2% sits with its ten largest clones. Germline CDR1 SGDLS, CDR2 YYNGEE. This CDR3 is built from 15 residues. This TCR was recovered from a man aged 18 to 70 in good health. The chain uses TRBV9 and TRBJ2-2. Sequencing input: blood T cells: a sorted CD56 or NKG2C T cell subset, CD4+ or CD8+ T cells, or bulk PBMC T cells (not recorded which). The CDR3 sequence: CASSEGYLNTGELFF.